These 20 T cell receptor beta chains came from one sample sequenced in a study of T cells after yellow fever vaccination. TCRdb re-derived calls from the 5' RACE reads in MiXCR, one entry per CDR3 protein. Of almost 30,000 distinct CDR3 sequences in the sample, less than 5.5% are singletons; the top ten hold 35% to 50%. Sequencing used CD8+ T cells sorted from PBMCs, obtained 10 days after the yellow fever booster vaccination. The receptors were sampled from a man younger than 40 who received the YFV17D yellow fever vaccine.

In this sample, this clonotype turned up many times. This sequence joins TRBV7-8 and TRBJ2-7, with D possibly being TRBD2 (6 bases). The length of the CDR3 is 17 residues. Germline V gene lookup returns CDR1 SGHVS and CDR2 FQNEAQ. With 6 bases removed from V and 2 bases from J, the gap between germline ends came to 23 bases. The CDR3 here is CASSDAISSGSTYEQYF. CDR3 in DNA: TGTGCCAGCAGTGATGCTATTTCAAGCGGGTCAACCTACGAGCAGTACTTC.

This clonotype was seen many times. The V gene is TRBV27, the J gene TRBJ2-3; TRBD2 matches at 7 bases. Losses at the gene ends were 3 bases for V and 9 bases for J; bases not matched to a gene: 12. The germline V gene has CDR1 MNHEY and CDR2 SMNVEV (reference sequence). CDR3 length equals 15 residues. The CDR3 protein is CASSFGREAPGTQYF. Here the CDR3 DNA reads TGTGCCAGCAGTTTCGGCCGGGAGGCACCCGGAACGCAGTATTTT.

With regard to this clonotype: This may come from a read error, since a much larger clone is one base off. The CDR3 ends on some other residue instead of the conserved phenylalanine or tryptophan, so this is likely a read error. The rearrangement joins TRBV6-5 to TRBJ2-3, with D perhaps TRBD2 (6 bases). Trimming cost V 3 bases and J 4 bases, with 14 bases left between them. The CDR3 length is 15 residues. Germline CDR1 MNHEY, CDR2 SVGAGI. The CDR3 DNA follows: TGTGCCAGCAGTTATGGGGTGGAGGGCCCAGATACGCAGTATTTA. Its translation is CASSYGVEGPDTQYL.

This clonotype was detected ten times or more. The chain links TRBV7-2 to TRBJ1-1, with D possibly being TRBD1 (5 bases). This CDR3 is 14 amino acids long. The V and J ends lost 3 bases and 7 bases respectively, with 15 bases between them. CDR1 and CDR2 (germline): SGHTA, FQGNSA. CDR3 loop: CASSFAGPGGEAFF. The DNA for the CDR3 is TGTGCCAGCAGCTTTGCGGGGCCGGGAGGTGAAGCTTTCTTT.

This clonotype is judged medium-sized. V and J are TRBV6-2 or TRBV6-3 and TRBJ2-7, with 8 positions matching TRBD1. The CDR3 consists of 16 residues. Trimming took 5 bases from V and 3 from J; bases not matched to a gene: 12. Germline values: CDR1 MNHEY, CDR2 SVGEGT. CDR3 nucleotides: TGTGCCAGCAGTGGCAATACAGGGGGATGGAACTACGAGCAGTACTTC. Amino acids: CASSGNTGGWNYEQYF.

This clonotype has at least ten counts. The chain links TRBV7-8 to TRBJ2-3; TRBD2 aligns across 7 bases. CDR1 is SGHVS and CDR2 is FQNEAQ in the germline V gene. Trimming cost V 5 bases and J 6 bases; bases outside gene matches: 5. The CDR3 runs 13 residues. The CDR3 bases are TGTGCCAGCAGCCGAGAACTAGCGGATACGCAGTATTTT. This sequence encodes CASSRELADTQYF.

The J gene is TRBJ2-5, the V gene TRBV6-6; D is unresolved. The germline gives CDR1 MNHNY, CDR2 SVGAGI (reference sequence). The CDR3 is made up of 10 amino acids. Trimming left V 9 bases short and J 5 bases short, with 7 bases between. The CDR3 loop reads CARVWETQYF. Here the CDR3 DNA reads TGTGCCAGAGTTTGGGAGACCCAGTACTTC.

This clonotype has ten or more counts. CDR3 nucleotides: TGTGCCAGCAGCTTATGGGTGACTAGCCTCAGTGAGCAGTTCTTC. It is translated as CASSLWVTSLSEQFF. The chain employs TRBV7-3 and TRBJ2-1, with 7 bases identical to TRBD2. CDR3 length: 15 residues. The V and J ends lost 2 bases and 9 bases, in that order; junction bases with no gene match: 10. Per the germline V gene, CDR1 is SGHTA and CDR2 is FQGTGA.

This clonotype appeared many times. The chain combines TRBV5-1 with TRBJ2-7, with TRBD1 matching over 8 bases. V shed 2 bases, J shed 4 bases, and the junction held 8 bases outside the gene matches. The CDR3 is made up of 15 amino acids. Germline values: CDR1 SGHRS, CDR2 YFSETQ. The DNA of the CDR3 is TGCGCCAGCAGCTTAAGGCAGGGGGCGTTGTACGAGCAGTACTTC. Its translation is CASSLRQGALYEQYF.

This clonotype was observed at least ten times. The chain couples TRBV7-6 to TRBJ1-1; D unresolved. V gave up 5 bases and J gave up 1 base, with 14 bases separating them. Germline V gives CDR1 SGHVS, CDR2 FNYEAQ. This CDR3 is 15 amino acids long. The CDR3 DNA sequence: TGTGCCAGCAGCACATGGACGGGAAAGAACACTGAAGCTTTCTTT. Its translation is CASSTWTGKNTEAFF.

This clonotype was observed at least ten times. The rearrangement uses TRBV29-1 and TRBJ2-1, with TRBD2 matching over 16 bases. The germline V gene encodes CDR1 SQVTM and CDR2 ANQGSEA. The CDR3 spans 16 residues. The trim removed 6 bases at V and 4 bases at J, leaving 6 bases unmatched. CDR3: CSVAGTSGRGYNEQFF. The CDR3 region has the DNA TGCAGCGTAGCCGGGACTAGCGGGAGGGGATACAATGAGCAGTTCTTC.

This clonotype was counted ten times or more. This rearrangement joins TRBV29-1 to TRBJ1-5; D is possibly TRBD1 (6 bases). V lost 6 bases, J lost 2 bases, and 14 bases lay in between. CDR1 and CDR2 from the germline V gene are SQVTM and ANQGSEA. CDR3 length: 14 amino acids. CDR3 DNA: TGCAGCGTCATACAGGGTTATGGCAATCAGCCCCAGCATTTT. Its translation: CSVIQGYGNQPQHF.

There are many counts of this clonotype. The chain joins TRBV10-1 to TRBJ2-7; possible D gene TRBD2, 6 bases. The CDR3 is 17 residues long. Trimming pared 5 bases from V and 4 bases from J, leaving 24 bases between. The germline gives CDR1 WNHNN, CDR2 SYGVQD (reference sequence). This CDR3 is CASSPLWGDDARYEQYF. The CDR3 DNA reads TGCGCCAGCAGTCCACTCTGGGGGGACGACGCTCGATACGAGCAGTACTTC.

This clonotype was detected ten times or more. The rearrangement links TRBV10-3 to TRBJ2-1; D might be TRBD2 (5 bases). This CDR3 has 13 residues. The ends were cut back, 4 bases at V and 8 bases at J, with 12 bases in the middle. Germline V lookup: CDR1 ENHRY, CDR2 SYGVKD. DNA for the CDR3: TGTGCCATCAGTGTGCTTACTAGGGATGAGCAGTTCTTC. Its translation is CAISVLTRDEQFF.

Many counts were recorded for this clonotype. The chain combines TRBV3-1 with TRBJ2-7, with D possibly matching TRBD2 (5 bases). Germline CDR1 and CDR2: LGHDT and YNNKEL (reference sequence). V dropped 1 base and J dropped 5 bases, with 12 bases sitting between them. CDR3 length: 14 residues. CDR3 DNA: TGTGCCAGCAGCCAAGGAGGGTTCGTGCACGAGCAGTACTTC. As protein: CASSQGGFVHEQYF.

This clonotype was recorded at least ten times. Here the CDR3 DNA reads TGTGCCAGCAGCCTCCTAGCGGAGCCCTACAATGAGCAGTTCTTC. It specifies CASSLLAEPYNEQFF. The chain couples TRBV12-3 or TRBV12-4 to TRBJ2-1, with TRBD2 matching over 7 bases. The V and J ends lost 6 bases and 2 bases, in that order; junction bases with no gene match: 7. CDR3 length equals 15 residues.

This clonotype was picked up many times. The gene calls are TRBV12-3 or TRBV12-4 and TRBJ2-3; D assignment may be TRBD1 or TRBD2 (5 bases each). CDR3 length: 11 residues. Trimming took 8 bases from V and 6 from J, leaving 9 bases between them. The CDR3 bases are TGTGCCAGCGGGGGTTATGATACGCAGTATTTT. Amino acid sequence: CASGGYDTQYF.

This clonotype was picked up many times. V usage is TRBV11-2 and J usage is TRBJ2-1; a possible D gene is TRBD2 (6 bases). Germline V gives CDR1 SGHAT, CDR2 FQNNGV. Trimming removed 0 bases at V and 7 bases at J, with 16 bases between. The CDR3 length is 16 residues. CDR3: CASSLETSPVGNEQFF. CDR3 coding DNA: TGTGCCAGCAGCTTAGAAACTAGCCCGGTCGGAAATGAGCAGTTCTTC.

In regard to this clonotype: A much larger clone lies a single base off, so this may be a read error. The chain couples TRBV11-2 to TRBJ2-1; TRBD2 aligns across 10 bases. Germline CDR1 is SGHAT and CDR2 is FQNNGV. The CDR3 runs to 15 residues. The CDR3 spells CASSPGLAPYNEHFF. CDR3 coding DNA: TGTGCCAGCAGCCCGGGACTAGCGCCCTACAATGAGCACTTCTTC.

In this sample, this clonotype turned up many times. The chain is built from TRBV29-1 and TRBJ2-7; D ambiguous. The CDR3 is made up of 13 amino acids. Germline V lookup: CDR1 SQVTM, CDR2 ANQGSEA. The V end was cut by 8 bases, the J end by 5 bases, with 19 bases between. The CDR3 DNA sequence: TGCAGCTCCCTCGAGCCGCCAGGTAACGAGCAGTACTTC. Amino acids: CSSLEPPGNEQYF.